One T cell receptor (beta chain) is described in this entry. Antigen: not known. This specimen belongs to a study of CD4+ T cells in melanoma. Overall study findings and caveats: CD8+ T cell, macrophage and B cell function reportedly correlated with neoantigen-specific CD4+ T cells. Reportedly, melanoma neoantigen-specific CD4+ T cells showed varied differentiation states.

After removal of 0 bases from V and 6 bases from J, the junction contained 4 bases not matched to a gene. The CDR3 has 14 residues. Germline V gene sequence: CDR1 SGHVS, CDR2 FNYEAQ. Sequencing used immunoSEQ multiplex PCR; TCRdb keeps in-frame clones, though not all of them. This table holds over 10,000 clones, about 80% found once. This TCR was sampled from a human donor with melanoma. This sequence joins TRBV7-6 and TRBJ1-2; 7 bases map to TRBD1. Sequencing was done on a sample of cells from a culture (not recorded whether cultured in vitro). CDR3 region: CASSLAEGADGYTF. CDR3 nucleotides: TGTGCCAGCAGCTTAGCGGAGGGGGCGGATGGCTACACCTTC.